This T cell receptor (beta chain) is drawn from a study of blood T cell repertoires in COVID-19. Background on the study: In each case, the material was cDNA or gDNA derived from T cells, B-cell-depleted T cells, or PBMCs.

Profiled with immunoSEQ multiplex PCR; TCRdb holds only in-frame clones, not every one. The repertoire includes over 250,000 clones, around nine tenths of them detected once, and 2.6% sits in the top ten. The V end lost 4 bases, the J end lost 4 bases, and 13 bases lay between the germline ends. The CDR3 runs 14 residues. The V gene's germline CDR1 is SEHNR and CDR2 FQNEAQ (reference sequence). Donors were grouped by their self-reported clinical history. Recovered Cohort 3 donors showed two negative PCRs, clearance, or symptom resolution. The chain recombines TRBV7-9 with TRBJ1-1; no firm D call. The clonotype originates from a man aged 55 to 70 who had recovered from COVID-19. Sequenced sample: PBMCs or T cells enriched from blood (not recorded which). DNA for the CDR3: TGTGCCAGCAGCTCGTCTCGAGGTCGCACTGAAGCTTTCTTT. It codes for CASSSSRGRTEAFF. Combining the CDR3 with reference TRBV7-9 and TRBJ1-1 gives the whole variable domain DTGVSQNPRHKITKRGQNVTFRCDPISEHNRLYWYRQTLGQGPEFLTYFQNEAQLEKSRLLSDRFSAERPKGSFSTLEIQRTEQGDSAMYLCASSSSRGRTEAFFGQGTRLTVV.